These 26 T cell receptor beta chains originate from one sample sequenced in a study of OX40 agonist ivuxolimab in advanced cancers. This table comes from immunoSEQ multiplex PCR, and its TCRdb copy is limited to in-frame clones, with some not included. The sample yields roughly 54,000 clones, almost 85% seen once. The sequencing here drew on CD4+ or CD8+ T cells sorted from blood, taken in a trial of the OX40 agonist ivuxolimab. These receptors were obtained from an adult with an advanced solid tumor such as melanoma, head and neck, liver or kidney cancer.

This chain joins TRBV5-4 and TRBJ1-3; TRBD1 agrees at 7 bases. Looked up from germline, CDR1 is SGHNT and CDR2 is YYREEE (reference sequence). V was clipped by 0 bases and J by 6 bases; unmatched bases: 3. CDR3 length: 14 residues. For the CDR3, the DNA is TGTGCCAGCAGCTTGGGACAGGGCGTAAACACCATATATTTT. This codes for CASSLGQGVNTIYF.

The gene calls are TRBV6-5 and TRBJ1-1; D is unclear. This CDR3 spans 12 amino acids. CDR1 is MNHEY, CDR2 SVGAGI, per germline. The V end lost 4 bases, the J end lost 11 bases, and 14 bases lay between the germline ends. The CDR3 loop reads CASSLGDTGAFF. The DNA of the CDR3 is TGTGCCAGCAGTTTGGGAGACACTGGGGCTTTCTTT.

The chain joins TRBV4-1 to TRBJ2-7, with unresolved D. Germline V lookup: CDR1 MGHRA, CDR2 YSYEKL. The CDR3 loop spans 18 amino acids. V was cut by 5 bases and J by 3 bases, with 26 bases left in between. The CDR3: CASSIRITDPYSFYEQYF. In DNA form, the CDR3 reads TGCGCCAGCAGCATAAGAATAACAGACCCTTACTCCTTCTACGAGCAGTACTTC.

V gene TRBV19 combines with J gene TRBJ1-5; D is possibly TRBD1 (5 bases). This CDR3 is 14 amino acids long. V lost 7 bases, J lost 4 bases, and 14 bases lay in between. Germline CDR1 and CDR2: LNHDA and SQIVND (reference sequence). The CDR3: CASTAGGRNQPQHF. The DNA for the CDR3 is TGTGCCAGTACCGCCGGGGGACGGAATCAGCCCCAGCATTTT. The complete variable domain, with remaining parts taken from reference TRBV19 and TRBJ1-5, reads DGGITQSPKYLFRKEGQNVTLSCEQNLNHDAMYWYRQDPGQGLRLIYYSQIVNDFQKGDIAEGYSVSREKKESFPLTVTSAQKNPTAFYLCASTAGGRNQPQHFGDGTRLSIL.

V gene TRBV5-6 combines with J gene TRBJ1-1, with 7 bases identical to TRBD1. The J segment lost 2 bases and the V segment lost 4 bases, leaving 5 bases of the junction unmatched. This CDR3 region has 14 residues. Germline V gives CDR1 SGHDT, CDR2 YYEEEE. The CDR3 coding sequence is TGTGCCAGCAGCCACAGGGGATCCAACACTGAAGCTTTCTTT. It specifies CASSHRGSNTEAFF.

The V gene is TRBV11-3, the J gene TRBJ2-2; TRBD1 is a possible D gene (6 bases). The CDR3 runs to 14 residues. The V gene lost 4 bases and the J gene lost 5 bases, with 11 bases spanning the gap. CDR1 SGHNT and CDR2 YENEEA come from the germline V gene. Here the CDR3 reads CASSSGQYTGELFF. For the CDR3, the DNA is TGTGCCAGCAGCTCAGGACAGTATACCGGGGAGCTGTTTTTT.

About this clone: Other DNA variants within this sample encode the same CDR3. This CDR3 reads CSVRTAGYEQYF. The CDR3 bases are TGCAGCGTTCGGACAGCGGGCTACGAGCAGTACTTC. The chain is built from TRBV29-1 and TRBJ2-7; D tentatively reads TRBD1 or TRBD2 (6 bases each). CDR3 length equals 12 residues. Germline V gene lookup returns CDR1 SQVTM and CDR2 ANQGSEA. V was cut by 5 bases and J by 3 bases, with 11 bases left in between.

The CDR3 region is CASSPDHLLSSYNEQFF. Here the CDR3 DNA reads TGTGCCAGCAGCCCCGACCACCTCCTCAGCTCCTACAATGAGCAGTTCTTC. The gene calls are TRBV5-6 and TRBJ2-1, with unresolved D. Trimming took 4 bases from V and 0 from J, leaving 17 bases between them. The CDR3 has 17 residues. CDR1 SGHDT and CDR2 YYEEEE come from the germline V gene.

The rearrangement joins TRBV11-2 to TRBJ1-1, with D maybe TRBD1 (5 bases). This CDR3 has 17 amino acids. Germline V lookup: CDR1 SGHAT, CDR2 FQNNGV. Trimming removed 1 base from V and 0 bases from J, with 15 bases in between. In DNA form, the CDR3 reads TGTGCCAGCAGCTTAGGCAAGGGCAGGGCTTTGAACACTGAAGCTTTCTTT. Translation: CASSLGKGRALNTEAFF.

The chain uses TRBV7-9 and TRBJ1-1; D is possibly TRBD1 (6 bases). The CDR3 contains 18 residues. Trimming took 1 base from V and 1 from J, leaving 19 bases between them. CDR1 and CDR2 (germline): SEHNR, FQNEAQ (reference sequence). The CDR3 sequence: CASSLGATGYSRNTEAFF. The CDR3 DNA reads TGTGCCAGCAGCTTAGGGGCAACAGGGTATAGTAGGAACACTGAAGCTTTCTTT.

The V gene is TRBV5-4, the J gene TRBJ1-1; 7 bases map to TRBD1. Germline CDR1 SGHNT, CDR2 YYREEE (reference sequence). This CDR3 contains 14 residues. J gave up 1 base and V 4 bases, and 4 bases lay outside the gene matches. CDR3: CASSMNRGNTEAFF. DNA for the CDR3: TGTGCCAGCAGCATGAACAGGGGGAACACTGAAGCTTTCTTT.

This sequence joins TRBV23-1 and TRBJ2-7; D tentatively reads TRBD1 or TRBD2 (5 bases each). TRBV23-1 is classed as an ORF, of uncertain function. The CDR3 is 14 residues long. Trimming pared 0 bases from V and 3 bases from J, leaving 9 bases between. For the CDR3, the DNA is TGCGCCAGCAGTCAATCGTATGGGGGCTACGAGCAGTACTTC. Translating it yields CASSQSYGGYEQYF.

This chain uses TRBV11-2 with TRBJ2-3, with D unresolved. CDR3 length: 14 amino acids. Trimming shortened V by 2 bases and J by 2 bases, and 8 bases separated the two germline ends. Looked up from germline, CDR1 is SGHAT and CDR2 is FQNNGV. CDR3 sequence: CASSLQSNTDTQYF. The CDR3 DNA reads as TGTGCCAGCAGCTTACAGTCAAACACAGATACGCAGTATTTT.

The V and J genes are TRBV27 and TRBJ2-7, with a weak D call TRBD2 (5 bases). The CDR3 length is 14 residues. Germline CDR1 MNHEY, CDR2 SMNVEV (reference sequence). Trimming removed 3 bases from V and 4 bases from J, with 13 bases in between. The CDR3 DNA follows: TGTGCCAGCAGTTTGGCCAGGAGGAATTACGAGCAGTACTTC. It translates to CASSLARRNYEQYF.

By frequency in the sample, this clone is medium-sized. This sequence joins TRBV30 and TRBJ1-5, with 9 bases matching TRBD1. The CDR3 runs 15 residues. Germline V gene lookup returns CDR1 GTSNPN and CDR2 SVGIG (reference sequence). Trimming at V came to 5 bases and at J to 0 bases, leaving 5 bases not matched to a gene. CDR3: CAWEPGQGSNQPQHF. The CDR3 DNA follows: TGTGCCTGGGAACCGGGACAGGGTAGCAATCAGCCCCAGCATTTT.

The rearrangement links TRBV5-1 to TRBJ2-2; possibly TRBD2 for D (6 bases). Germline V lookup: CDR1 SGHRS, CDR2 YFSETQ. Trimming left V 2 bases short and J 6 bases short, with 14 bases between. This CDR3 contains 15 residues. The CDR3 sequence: CASSLIGGGAGELFF. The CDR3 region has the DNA TGCGCCAGCAGCTTAATCGGCGGAGGGGCCGGGGAGCTGTTTTTT.

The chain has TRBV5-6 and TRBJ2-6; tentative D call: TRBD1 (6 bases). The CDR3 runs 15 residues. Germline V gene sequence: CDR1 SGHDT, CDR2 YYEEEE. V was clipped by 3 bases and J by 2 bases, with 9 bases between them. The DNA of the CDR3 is TGTGCCAGCAGCTCTAGGGGGACTGGGGCCAACGTCCTGACTTTC. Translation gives CASSSRGTGANVLTF.

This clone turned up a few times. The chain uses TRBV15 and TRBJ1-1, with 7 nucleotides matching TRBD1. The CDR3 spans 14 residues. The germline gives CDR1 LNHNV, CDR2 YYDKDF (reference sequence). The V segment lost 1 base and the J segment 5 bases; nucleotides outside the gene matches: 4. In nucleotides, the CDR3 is TGTGCCACCAGCAGAGTGACAGGGTTGACTGAAGCTTTCTTT. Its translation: CATSRVTGLTEAFF.

The CDR3 DNA is TGTGCCAGCAGTAACCCGGAAGGGTCCACTGAAGCTTTCTTT. The encoded protein is CASSNPEGSTEAFF. The J gene is TRBJ1-1, the V gene TRBV6-5, with unresolved D. CDR3 size: 14 residues. The germline gives CDR1 MNHEY, CDR2 SVGAGI. V was cut by 5 bases and J by 4 bases, with 14 bases left in between.

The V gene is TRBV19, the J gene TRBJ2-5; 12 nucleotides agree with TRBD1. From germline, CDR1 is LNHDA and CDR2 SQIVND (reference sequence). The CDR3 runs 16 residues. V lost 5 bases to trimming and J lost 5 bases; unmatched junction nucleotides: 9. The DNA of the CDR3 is TGTGCCAGTAGTGCCCGGGACAGGGGGCCGGGGGAGACCCAGTACTTC. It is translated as CASSARDRGPGETQYF.

The DNA of the CDR3 is TGTGCCAGCAGCAAACCAACCGGGACAGGCCTGGGGGATACGCAGTATTTT. Encoded protein: CASSKPTGTGLGDTQYF. The rearrangement joins TRBV5-4 to TRBJ2-3, with 8 bases lining up with TRBD1. Per the germline V gene, CDR1 is SGHNT and CDR2 is YYREEE (reference sequence). V dropped 4 bases and J dropped 6; count of bases not matched to a gene: 16. The CDR3 has 17 amino acids.

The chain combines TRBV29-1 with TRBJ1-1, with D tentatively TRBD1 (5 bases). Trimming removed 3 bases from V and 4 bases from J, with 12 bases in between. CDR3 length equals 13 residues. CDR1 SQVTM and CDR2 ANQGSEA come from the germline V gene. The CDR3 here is CSVEGPGGTEAFF. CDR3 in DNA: TGCAGCGTTGAGGGTCCGGGGGGCACTGAAGCTTTCTTT.

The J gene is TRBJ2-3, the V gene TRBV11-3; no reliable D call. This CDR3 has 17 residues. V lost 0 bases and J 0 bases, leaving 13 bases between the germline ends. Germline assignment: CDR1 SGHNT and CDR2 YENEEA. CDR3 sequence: CASSLDQEGASTDTQYF. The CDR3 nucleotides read TGTGCCAGCAGCTTAGATCAGGAAGGAGCTAGCACAGATACGCAGTATTTT.

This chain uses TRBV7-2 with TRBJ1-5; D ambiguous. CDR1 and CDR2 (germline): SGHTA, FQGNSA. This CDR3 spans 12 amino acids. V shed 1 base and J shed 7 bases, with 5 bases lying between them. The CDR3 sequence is CASSLGSQPQHF. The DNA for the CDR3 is TGTGCCAGCAGCTTAGGTTCGCAGCCCCAGCATTTT.

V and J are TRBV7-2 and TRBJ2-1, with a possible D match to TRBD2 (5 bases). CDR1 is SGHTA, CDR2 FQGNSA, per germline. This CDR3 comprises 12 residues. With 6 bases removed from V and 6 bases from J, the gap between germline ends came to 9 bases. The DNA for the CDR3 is TGTGCCAGCAGTCTCCGGGGCAATGAGCAGTTCTTC. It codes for CASSLRGNEQFF.

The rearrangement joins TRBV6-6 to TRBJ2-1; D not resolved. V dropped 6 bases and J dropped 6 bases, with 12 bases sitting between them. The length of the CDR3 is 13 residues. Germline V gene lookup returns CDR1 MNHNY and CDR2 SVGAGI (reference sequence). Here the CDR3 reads CASSPGNLNEQFF. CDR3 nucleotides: TGTGCCAGCAGCCCCGGAAATCTCAATGAGCAGTTCTTC.